A single sample gave rise to the 22 T cell receptor beta chains below, sequenced in a study of PD-1 blockade in classical Hodgkin lymphoma. Each patient experienced a relapse that followed autologous stem cell transplantation, and brentuximab vedotin exposure varied. Repertoires were generated with immunoSEQ multiplex PCR, while TCRdb's copy carries only in-frame clones and drops some. The sample includes approximately 32,000 clones, approximately 85% of them seen just once. Sequences were derived from peripheral blood mononuclear cells (PBMCs), sampled at baseline. These receptors were taken from a human donor with classical Hodgkin lymphoma.

The V gene is TRBV19, the J gene TRBJ1-1, with D unresolved. The CDR3 length is 14 residues. CDR1 and CDR2 from the germline V gene are LNHDA and SQIVND (reference sequence). The V end was cut by 4 bases, the J end by 4 bases, with 13 bases between. The DNA for the CDR3 is TGTGCCAGTAGTAGTATGGCAGGCGTCACTGAAGCTTTCTTT. Translation: CASSSMAGVTEAFF.

The chain recombines TRBV27 with TRBJ2-7, with a weak D call TRBD1 (6 bases). Germline CDR1 reads MNHEY; CDR2 reads SMNVEV (reference sequence). Trimming took 0 bases from V and 1 from J, leaving 13 bases between them. The CDR3 has 16 amino acids. The CDR3 DNA follows: TGTGCCAGCAGTTTATCGCCCGGACAGATGTCCTACGAGCAGTACTTC. Protein sequence: CASSLSPGQMSYEQYF.

The J gene is TRBJ1-5, the V gene TRBV7-9; D gene unclear. The V and J ends lost 5 bases and 3 bases respectively, with 17 bases between them. This CDR3 comprises 16 residues. The V gene's germline CDR1 is SEHNR and CDR2 FQNEAQ (reference sequence). The CDR3 DNA follows: TGTGCCAGCAGCCCTTTTAGGGAAATCGACAATCAGCCCCAGCATTTT. It specifies CASSPFREIDNQPQHF.

This clone came up once. The chain couples TRBV5-4 to TRBJ2-3, with 7 bases aligning to TRBD1. V dropped 4 bases and J dropped 3; count of bases not matched to a gene: 8. The CDR3 sequence is 15 residues long. Germline V gives CDR1 SGHNT, CDR2 YYREEE (reference sequence). The CDR3 bases are TGTGCCAGCAGCAGCGACAGGGATCATACAGATACGCAGTATTTT. Translated, it gives CASSSDRDHTDTQYF.

By sample fraction, this clone is medium-sized. The V and J genes are TRBV27 and TRBJ2-7, with no clear D. Trimming pared 3 bases from V and 1 base from J, leaving 7 bases between. The CDR3 is 13 residues long. CDR1 and CDR2 (germline): MNHEY, SMNVEV (reference sequence). The CDR3 DNA follows: TGTGCCAGCAGTTTCAGTCCATCCTACGAGCAGTACTTC. It specifies CASSFSPSYEQYF.

The V and J genes are TRBV6-1 and TRBJ2-1; 7 bases agree with TRBD1. This CDR3 has 13 amino acids. CDR1 and CDR2 from the germline V gene are MNHNS and SASEGT. V dropped 7 bases and J dropped 5; count of bases not matched to a gene: 5. The CDR3 DNA follows: TGTGCCAGCACCCGGGACAGAGACAATGAGCAGTTCTTC. It is translated as CASTRDRDNEQFF.

The genes are TRBV6-5 and TRBJ1-6, with no clear D. The CDR3 sequence is 13 residues long. V was pared by 4 bases and J by 13 bases, with 14 bases between. The germline gives CDR1 MNHEY, CDR2 SVGAGI. CDR3 in DNA: TGTGCCAGCAGTTCGGGCCCCTGGCGGCCCCTCCACTTT. This encodes CASSSGPWRPLHF.

V and J are TRBV21-1 and TRBJ2-1; TRBD1 is taken as the D call from the table, unchecked against the DNA. TRBV21-1 is labeled a pseudogene. The CDR3 length is 14 residues. The CDR3 bases are TGTGCCAACCATCTCGACAGGGGGCTAAATGAGCAGTTCTTC. It codes for CANHLDRGLNEQFF.

This clone was detected a few times. The rearrangement uses TRBV11-3 and TRBJ2-3, with no clear D. V was pared by 1 base and J by 0 bases, with 11 bases between. In germline, CDR1 is SGHNT, CDR2 YENEEA. The CDR3 totals 16 residues. For the CDR3, the DNA is TGTGCCAGCAGCTTAGGGGTAGCCGGGAGCACAGATACGCAGTATTTT. This translates into CASSLGVAGSTDTQYF.

The chain uses TRBV6-1 and TRBJ2-1; 7 bases align to TRBD1. After removal of 5 bases from V and 8 bases from J, the junction contained 6 bases not matched to a gene. The CDR3 totals 13 residues. In germline, CDR1 is MNHNS, CDR2 SASEGT. CDR3 region: CASSTLGGDEQFF. In DNA form, the CDR3 reads TGTGCCAGCAGTACTCTAGGGGGCGATGAGCAGTTCTTC.

The V call is TRBV23-1, the J call TRBJ1-6; D remains ambiguous. TRBV23-1 has ORF status, its function being uncertain. Trimming removed 0 bases from V and 0 bases from J, with 9 bases in between. This CDR3 has 17 amino acids. This CDR3 reads CASSQSPSSSYNSPLHF. The CDR3 DNA reads as TGCGCCAGCAGTCAATCGCCCTCCAGCTCCTATAATTCACCCCTCCACTTT.

V gene TRBV6-6 combines with J gene TRBJ2-2; the D gene is possibly TRBD1 (7 bases). Germline V gene sequence: CDR1 MNHNY, CDR2 SVGAGI (reference sequence). V was pared by 7 bases and J by 6 bases, with 18 bases between. The CDR3 length is 15 residues. The CDR3 DNA is TGTGCCAGCAAACACCAGGGGGGTGTAGCCGGGGAGCTGTTTTTT. Its protein product is CASKHQGGVAGELFF.

This clone has a handful of counts. Other DNA sequences in the same sample also yield this CDR3. The J gene is TRBJ2-7, the V gene TRBV4-3; D is uncertain. This CDR3 has 14 amino acids. Trimming left V 0 bases short and J 0 bases short, with 6 bases between. Germline values: CDR1 LGHNA, CDR2 YSLEER. CDR3 in amino acids: CASSQERVSYEQYF. CDR3 DNA sequence: TGCGCCAGCAGCCAAGAACGGGTCTCCTACGAGCAGTACTTC.

The chain carries TRBV7-6 and TRBJ1-1; D may be TRBD1 (5 bases). The CDR3 spans 14 residues. Germline V gene sequence: CDR1 SGHVS, CDR2 FNYEAQ. Deletions cut 5 bases from V and 1 base from J, with 11 bases between. The CDR3 sequence: CASSPGHQNTEAFF. CDR3 nucleotide sequence: TGTGCCAGCAGCCCCGGACACCAGAACACTGAAGCTTTCTTT. The variable domain in full, with the rest retrieved from reference TRBV7-6 and TRBJ1-1, is GAGVSQSPRYKVTKRGQDVALRCDPISGHVSLYWYRQALGQGPEFLTYFNYEAQQDKSGLPNDRFSAERPEGSISTLTIQRTEQRDSAMYRCASSPGHQNTEAFFGQGTRLTVV.

V gene TRBV9 combines with J gene TRBJ2-1; no firm D call. The CDR3 consists of 14 residues. The germline CDR1 and CDR2 sequences are SGDLS and YYNGEE. Trimming pared 6 bases from V and 5 bases from J, leaving 15 bases between. CDR3 sequence (DNA): TGTGCCAGCACCAACCCCCGGAAGAACAATGAGCAGTTCTTC. Protein: CASTNPRKNNEQFF. Full variable domain (remainder filled in from reference TRBV9 and TRBJ2-1): DSGVTQTPKHLITATGQRVTLRCSPRSGDLSVYWYQQSLDQGLQFLIQYYNGEERAKGNILERFSAQQFPDLHSELNLSSLELGDSALYFCASTNPRKNNEQFFGPGTRLTVL.

The V call is TRBV2, the J call TRBJ2-5, with D possibly being TRBD1 (5 bases). The CDR3 covers 15 residues. CDR1 is SNHLY, CDR2 FYNNEI, per germline. V shed 2 bases and J shed 2 bases, with 12 bases lying between them. The CDR3 loop is CASSERGQEQETQYF. In nucleotides, the CDR3 is TGTGCCAGCAGTGAAAGGGGTCAGGAGCAAGAGACCCAGTACTTC. Full variable domain (remainder filled in from reference TRBV2 and TRBJ2-5): EPEVTQTPSHQVTQMGQEVILRCVPISNHLYFYWYRQILGQKVEFLVSFYNNEISEKSEIFDDQFSVERPDGSNFTLKIRSTKLEDSAMYFCASSERGQEQETQYFGPGTRLLVL.

Only one count was recorded for this clone. The chain recombines TRBV2 with TRBJ1-5; 8 nucleotides line up with TRBD1. The junction had 6 bases not matched to a gene; V was cut back by 6 bases and J by 5 bases. The germline V gene has CDR1 SNHLY and CDR2 FYNNEI. The CDR3 loop spans 14 amino acids. The CDR3 region is CASSADRGDQPQHF. The CDR3 bases are TGTGCCAGCAGCGCTGACAGGGGAGATCAGCCCCAGCATTTT.

This chain joins TRBV2 and TRBJ2-7; D gene ambiguous. V was pared by 5 bases and J by 3 bases, with 5 bases between. The CDR3 contains 11 residues. CDR1 is SNHLY, CDR2 FYNNEI, per germline. CDR3 bases: TGTGCCAGCAGTTCAGTCTACGAGCAGTACTTC. It encodes CASSSVYEQYF.

The gene calls are TRBV7-8 and TRBJ2-7; no clear D. The CDR3 length is 16 residues. From germline, CDR1 is SGHVS and CDR2 FQNEAQ. V was shortened by 0 bases and J by 2 bases, with 14 bases between the two germline ends. This chain's CDR3 is CASSLALAVTAYEQYF. CDR3 DNA sequence: TGTGCCAGCAGCTTAGCGCTTGCAGTGACCGCCTACGAGCAGTACTTC.

The chain joins TRBV6-5 to TRBJ1-5; D gene uncertain. The CDR3 has 15 amino acids. Germline loops: CDR1 MNHEY, CDR2 SVGAGI. With 0 bases removed from V and 3 bases from J, the gap between germline ends came to 9 bases. CDR3 amino acids: CASSYSDGSNQPQHF. CDR3 nucleotide sequence: TGTGCCAGCAGTTACTCGGACGGCTCCAATCAGCCCCAGCATTTT.

This clone was detected only once. The chain joins TRBV28 to TRBJ1-5; D is possibly TRBD1 (5 bases). Germline V gene sequence: CDR1 MDHEN, CDR2 SYDVKM. V gave up 11 bases and J gave up 5 bases, with 16 bases separating them. The CDR3 is 13 amino acids. The CDR3 reads CASCGGSHQPQHF. The DNA of the CDR3 is TGTGCCTCCTGTGGGGGGTCCCATCAGCCCCAGCATTTT.

V usage is TRBV7-2 and J usage is TRBJ2-5; unclear D gene. The end of the DNA aligns better with TRBJ2-7, so the J call may be wrong. Germline CDR1 SGHTA, CDR2 FQGNSA. The CDR3 sequence is 15 residues long. CDR3 amino acids: CASSLSLGLLREQYF. The CDR3 nucleotides are TGTGCCAGCAGCTTATCACTGGGCCTTCTCCGCGAGCAGTACTTC.